Following are 28 T cell receptor beta chains from one sample sequenced in a study of shared clonotypes between healthy human individuals. TCRdb's table, derived via immunoSEQ multiplex PCR, lists solely in-frame clones and lacks some. Of about 380,000 clones in the sample, 95% to 97% were seen once. Sequencing was performed on memory CD8+ T cells sorted from blood. The sample's subset: CD45RO+ cells pooled with CCR7-negative TemRA cells. These receptors originate from a young man in good health.

The chain's CDR3 is CASSIGTGELFF. CDR3 nucleotides: TGTGCCAGCAGCATTGGGACCGGGGAGCTGTTTTTT. The J gene is TRBJ2-2, the V gene TRBV5-6, with D uncertain. The CDR3 runs to 12 residues. Trimming cost V 4 bases and J 5 bases, with 6 bases left between them. Looked up from germline, CDR1 is SGHDT and CDR2 is YYEEEE.

The chain is built from TRBV2 and TRBJ2-2, with D hard to call. The CDR3 totals 14 residues. CDR1 is SNHLY and CDR2 is FYNNEI in the germline V gene. V shed 5 bases and J shed 0 bases, with 7 bases lying between them. The CDR3 here is CASSKGTNTGELFF. The CDR3 DNA sequence: TGTGCCAGCAGTAAAGGGACGAACACCGGGGAGCTGTTTTTT.

This sequence joins TRBV11-2 and TRBJ2-1; D is unclear. V was clipped by 6 bases and J by 0 bases, with 12 bases between them. This CDR3 is built from 15 residues. The germline V gene has CDR1 SGHAT and CDR2 FQNNGV. The CDR3 region is CASSSNRGSYNEQFF. The CDR3 coding sequence is TGTGCCAGCAGTTCCAATAGAGGCTCCTACAATGAGCAGTTCTTC.

This sequence joins TRBV11-2 and TRBJ1-4; the match to TRBD1 covers 9 bases. CDR1 is SGHAT, CDR2 FQNNGV, per germline. V was clipped by 4 bases and J by 7 bases; unmatched bases: 7. This CDR3 is 15 amino acids long. The CDR3 region is CASSSNRGLSEKLFF. DNA for the CDR3: TGTGCCAGCAGCTCCAACAGGGGGCTCAGTGAAAAACTGTTTTTT.

CDR3 DNA sequence: TGCAGCGTTTCCCATAACACTGAAGCTTTCTTT. Translated: CSVSHNTEAFF. J is TRBJ1-1 and V is TRBV29-1; D not certain. CDR3 size: 11 residues. The V gene lost 5 bases and the J gene lost 2 bases, with 6 bases spanning the gap. Germline V gene data show CDR1 as SQVTM and CDR2 as ANQGSEA.

Comment on this clone: One end of the junction varies from germline; a read error may be responsible. The rearrangement links TRBV4-1 to TRBJ1-4; 9 bases are a match to TRBD1. Germline CDR1 is MGHRA and CDR2 is YSYEKL. CDR3 length: 15 amino acids. The CDR3 sequence: CASSQGDRANEKLFF. CDR3 nucleotides: TGCGCCAGCAGCCAAGGGGACAGGGCTAACGAAAAACTGTTTTTT.

This rearrangement joins TRBV6-7 to TRBJ2-5; D is possibly TRBD2 (5 bases). TRBV6-7 is noted as an ORF with a role that remains uncertain. V was trimmed by 5 bases and J by 1 base, leaving 11 bases between them. The CDR3 is 14 amino acids. The CDR3 DNA reads TGTGCCAGCAGTCATCCGGGGATCCAAGAGACCCAGTACTTC. Translated: CASSHPGIQETQYF.

This chain links TRBV12-5 with TRBJ2-2; 10 bases fit TRBD1. Germline-derived CDR1 and CDR2 are LGHNT and FRNRAP. The ends lost 1 base at V and 4 bases at J; junction bases unmatched: 0. This CDR3 region has 15 residues. CDR3 in amino acids: CASGLGTGGTGELFF. The CDR3, as DNA: TGTGCTAGTGGTTTGGGGACAGGGGGCACCGGGGAGCTGTTTTTT. Using reference TRBV12-5 and TRBJ2-2 for the parts outside the CDR3, the full variable domain is DARVTQTPRHKVTEMGQEVTMRCQPILGHNTVFWYRQTMMQGLELLAYFRNRAPLDDSGMPKDRFSAEMPDATLATLKIQPSEPRDSAVYFCASGLGTGGTGELFFGEGSRLTVL.

V is TRBV10-3 and J is TRBJ1-5; D gene unclear. Trimming left V 0 bases short and J 0 bases short, with 6 bases between. CDR1 is ENHRY and CDR2 is SYGVKD in the germline V gene. The CDR3 sequence is 15 residues long. The CDR3: CAISESRYSNQPQHF. The CDR3 DNA is TGTGCCATCAGTGAGTCGAGATATAGCAATCAGCCCCAGCATTTT.

This sequence joins TRBV29-1 and TRBJ2-1; TRBD2 aligns across 7 bases. Germline V lookup: CDR1 SQVTM, CDR2 ANQGSEA. The CDR3 totals 12 residues. Trimming took 7 bases from V and 4 from J; bases not matched to a gene: 4. CDR3 nucleotides: TGCAGCGCTGCTAGCGGTTACAATGAGCAGTTCTTC. Translation gives CSAASGYNEQFF.

The rearrangement joins TRBV5-6 to TRBJ1-1; no clear D gene. Trimming stripped 4 bases from V and 2 bases from J, with 6 bases between. This CDR3 contains 12 residues. CDR1 SGHDT and CDR2 YYEEEE come from the germline V gene. This CDR3 reads CASSAYNTEAFF. In DNA form, the CDR3 reads TGTGCCAGCAGCGCCTACAACACTGAAGCTTTCTTT.

The chain uses TRBV28 and TRBJ1-4; 10 bases are a match to TRBD1. The CDR3 consists of 17 residues. Germline assignment: CDR1 MDHEN and CDR2 SYDVKM. V gave up 6 bases and J gave up 3 bases; unmatched junction bases: 10. CDR3 sequence reads: CASSPTGTGAANEKLFF. The CDR3 DNA is TGTGCCAGCAGCCCTACCGGGACAGGGGCCGCTAATGAAAAACTGTTTTTT.

This chain uses TRBV20-1 with TRBJ2-1; D unclear. V shed 3 bases and J shed 9 bases, with 6 bases lying between them. The CDR3 length is 10 residues. In germline, CDR1 is DFQATT, CDR2 SNEGSKA (reference sequence). The CDR3 bases are TGCAGTGCTAGTTCCGCTGAGCAGTTCTTC. Translation: CSASSAEQFF.

The rearrangement uses TRBV6-6 and TRBJ2-6; no clear D gene. This CDR3 comprises 15 residues. CDR1 is MNHNY and CDR2 is SVGAGI in the germline V gene (reference sequence). The V end was cut by 0 bases, the J end by 2 bases, with 5 bases between. This chain's CDR3 is CASSYSSTGANVLTF. The CDR3 region has the DNA TGTGCCAGCAGTTACTCATCGACTGGGGCCAACGTCCTGACTTTC.

The chain links TRBV4-1 to TRBJ1-5; 7 positions match TRBD1. CDR1 is MGHRA and CDR2 is YSYEKL in the germline V gene. The CDR3 contains 13 residues. The junction had 3 bases not matched to a gene; V was cut back by 4 bases and J by 6 bases. The DNA for the CDR3 is TGCGCCAGCAGCCCAGGGGGAGGTCAGCCCCAGCATTTT. This encodes CASSPGGGQPQHF.

The chain recombines TRBV20-1 with TRBJ2-7, with D hard to call. V lost 5 bases and J lost 3, with 8 bases in between. Germline V CDR1 and CDR2: DFQATT, SNEGSKA (reference sequence). The CDR3 is made up of 11 amino acids. The CDR3 loop is CSALPDYEQYF. The CDR3 nucleotides are TGCAGTGCTCTACCCGACTACGAGCAGTACTTC.

The gene calls are TRBV5-1 and TRBJ2-1; D might be TRBD1 or TRBD2, each matching 5 bases. V gave up 3 bases and J gave up 3 bases, with 10 bases separating them. The CDR3 has 14 residues. Germline values: CDR1 SGHRS, CDR2 YFSETQ. The CDR3 loop reads CASSSGTLYNEQFF. CDR3 bases: TGCGCCAGCAGCTCCGGGACCCTCTACAATGAGCAGTTCTTC.

J is TRBJ2-6 and V is TRBV5-1; TRBD1 matches at 8 bases. The germline CDR1 and CDR2 sequences are SGHRS and YFSETQ. CDR3 size: 23 residues. J lost 0 bases, V lost 1 base, and 21 bases had no gene match. In DNA form, the CDR3 reads TGCGCCAGCAGCTTGCCGCCATGGACAGGGCTCAAGCTCTCTCTCTCTGGGGCCAACGTCCTGACTTTC. It is translated as CASSLPPWTGLKLSLSGANVLTF.

This clone was found once. This chain links TRBV9 with TRBJ2-2; 10 nucleotides agree with TRBD2. The CDR3 runs to 17 residues. In germline, CDR1 is SGDLS, CDR2 YYNGEE. With 4 bases clipped from V and 0 bases from J, the junction kept 6 bases outside the gene matches. The CDR3 loop reads CASSLRLAGTNTGELFF. The CDR3 nucleotides read TGTGCCAGCAGCCTCCGACTAGCGGGCACGAACACCGGGGAGCTGTTTTTT.

This rearrangement joins TRBV11-2 to TRBJ2-7; D remains ambiguous. The CDR3 contains 11 residues. Germline V gene data show CDR1 as SGHAT and CDR2 as FQNNGV. The V gene lost 1 base and the J gene lost 5 bases, with 3 bases spanning the gap. The CDR3: CASSLGHEQYF. The CDR3 DNA reads as TGTGCCAGCAGCTTAGGACACGAGCAGTACTTC.

The V and J genes are TRBV6-5 and TRBJ2-7; 7 bases map to TRBD2. Unmatched junction bases numbered 12, after V lost 4 bases and J lost 6 bases. Germline CDR1 and CDR2: MNHEY and SVGAGI. The CDR3 has 15 amino acids. CDR3 bases: TGTGCCAGCAGTTCACGATACATAGCGGGTAGCGAGCAGTACTTC. Amino acids: CASSSRYIAGSEQYF.

The rearrangement links TRBV18 to TRBJ2-7; 9 bases fit TRBD2. The ends lost 3 bases at V and 3 bases at J; junction bases unmatched: 6. Germline lookup yields CDR1 KGHSH and CDR2 LQKENI. This CDR3 comprises 15 residues. The CDR3 coding sequence is TGTGCCAGCTCACCTAGGGGACTAGCTGACTACGAGCAGTACTTC. It translates to CASSPRGLADYEQYF.

The rearrangement joins TRBV11-3 to TRBJ2-1; 12 bases align to TRBD2. This CDR3 has 16 residues. In germline, CDR1 is SGHNT, CDR2 YENEEA. V lost 7 bases, J lost 9 bases, and 13 bases stayed unmatched. CDR3 region: CASIDASGRADSEQFF. CDR3 nucleotide sequence: TGTGCCAGCATTGATGCTAGCGGGAGGGCCGACAGTGAGCAGTTCTTC.

The genes are TRBV19 and TRBJ2-6, with 9 bases identical to TRBD1. The CDR3 has 17 residues. The junction had 10 bases not matched to a gene; V was cut back by 8 bases and J by 2 bases. The germline CDR1 and CDR2 sequences are LNHDA and SQIVND (reference sequence). The CDR3 DNA is TGTGCCAGTCGCTCCGGGACAGGGATTGCTGGGGCCAACGTCCTGACTTTC. Protein sequence: CASRSGTGIAGANVLTF.

The count of this clone is one. This chain uses TRBV6-5 with TRBJ1-2; TRBD1 is a possible D gene (6 bases). CDR1 and CDR2 (germline): MNHEY, SVGAGI. This CDR3 is 14 amino acids long. V gave up 2 bases and J gave up 8 bases, with 15 bases separating them. The CDR3 sequence: CASSYQGHLGGYTF. The CDR3 coding sequence is TGTGCCAGCAGTTACCAGGGACACCTTGGGGGCTACACCTTC.

The chain employs TRBV29-1 and TRBJ2-1; D remains ambiguous. V lost 4 bases and J 4 bases, leaving 14 bases between the germline ends. The germline gives CDR1 SQVTM, CDR2 ANQGSEA. The length of the CDR3 is 14 residues. The CDR3 bases are TGCAGCGTTGGAGTTTGGCTCGGTTACAATGAGCAGTTCTTC. It encodes CSVGVWLGYNEQFF.

The chain links TRBV5-5 to TRBJ2-7; 14 bases map to TRBD2. The CDR3 totals 19 residues. V dropped 4 bases and J dropped 0; count of bases not matched to a gene: 12. CDR1 and CDR2 from the germline V gene are SGHKS and YYEKEE (reference sequence). The CDR3 DNA is TGTGCCAGCAGCCGCCTCCCGGGACTAGCGGGAGTTGACTCCTACGAGCAGTACTTC. It encodes CASSRLPGLAGVDSYEQYF.

The chain couples TRBV5-1 to TRBJ2-2; 10 bases fit TRBD2. Germline CDR1 reads SGHRS; CDR2 reads YFSETQ. CDR3 length: 18 residues. V lost 2 bases, J lost 6 bases, and 13 bases stayed unmatched. The CDR3 nucleotides read TGCGCCAGCAGCTTAAGGACTAGCGGCCCTCGGGGTGCCGGGGAGCTGTTTTTT. Encoded protein: CASSLRTSGPRGAGELFF.